The 29 T cell receptor beta chains presented below share a single source sample, sequenced in a study of cytomegalovirus exposure and HLA in healthy donors. 13 Jbeta primers and 60 Vbeta primers were used for the PCR. Here immunoSEQ multiplex PCR was the method, and the copy in TCRdb shows in-frame clones only, minus some. The sample records 150,000 or so clones, around 74% being singletons. Sequencing was carried out using PBMCs. All receptors derive from a female donor in good health and CMV-seronegative.

The chain combines TRBV2 with TRBJ1-5; D ambiguous. V lost 8 bases and J lost 6, with 14 bases in between. In germline, CDR1 is SNHLY, CDR2 FYNNEI. The CDR3 runs 13 residues. The CDR3 reads CASDEGPSQPQHF. CDR3 nucleotide sequence: TGTGCCAGCGATGAGGGTCCCAGTCAGCCCCAGCATTTT.

This clone was counted a single time. The junction departs from germline at one end; a sequencing error may be responsible. Within the sample, other DNA sequences also encode this same CDR3. The chain has TRBV4-1 and TRBJ1-4; D might be TRBD1 (5 bases). Germline lookup yields CDR1 MGHRA and CDR2 YSYEKL. This CDR3 is built from 19 residues. CDR3 DNA: TGCGCCAGCAGCCAAGCAAGTCACCGGCAGGGAGGGTATAATGAAAAACTGTTTTTC. Translated: CASSQASHRQGGYNEKLFF.

This clone was seen only a few times. V and J are TRBV6-1 and TRBJ1-2; D unresolved. The CDR3 runs to 11 residues. Germline CDR1 reads MNHNS; CDR2 reads SASEGT. Trimming pared 8 bases from V and 5 bases from J, leaving 9 bases between. CDR3 loop: CASGAAYGYTF. DNA for the CDR3: TGTGCCAGCGGCGCGGCTTATGGCTACACCTTC.

CDR3: CASSVEEENTEAFF. As DNA, the CDR3 is TGTGCCAGCAGCGTAGAGGAGGAGAACACTGAAGCTTTCTTT. This chain connects TRBV9 to TRBJ1-1; no clear D. The germline V gene encodes CDR1 SGDLS and CDR2 YYNGEE. The CDR3 has 14 residues. The V gene lost 0 bases and the J gene lost 1 base, with 7 bases spanning the gap.

This chain connects TRBV9 to TRBJ2-1; 9 nucleotides line up with TRBD2. Unmatched junction bases numbered 4, after V lost 2 bases and J lost 4 bases. CDR3 length: 15 residues. CDR1 is SGDLS, CDR2 YYNGEE, per germline. The CDR3: CASSVSGRGYNEQFF. The DNA of the CDR3 is TGTGCCAGCAGCGTTAGCGGGAGAGGATACAATGAGCAGTTCTTC.

V and J are TRBV5-6 and TRBJ1-2; D unresolved. V lost 4 bases and J lost 5, with 6 bases in between. The CDR3 consists of 11 residues. Germline V lookup: CDR1 SGHDT, CDR2 YYEEEE. The CDR3 nucleotides are TGTGCCAGCAGCCAGAGGTATGGCTACACCTTC. Encoded protein: CASSQRYGYTF.

This clone was seen just once. The rearrangement joins TRBV30 to TRBJ1-4, with D unresolved. The CDR3 loop spans 13 amino acids. V shed 3 bases and J shed 7 bases, with 12 bases lying between them. From germline, CDR1 is GTSNPN and CDR2 SVGIG (reference sequence). The CDR3 here is CAWRVSRGEKLFF. CDR3 DNA sequence: TGTGCCTGGAGGGTCTCACGGGGTGAAAAACTGTTTTTT.

The chain links TRBV18 to TRBJ1-2; D is possibly TRBD1 (6 bases). Between the trimmed V and J ends, which lost 3 bases and 1 base, there was a span of 15 bases. The CDR3 contains 16 residues. Germline V gene sequence: CDR1 KGHSH, CDR2 LQKENI. CDR3 DNA sequence: TGTGCCAGCTCACCGGGGACACCCGACCTTAACTATGGCTACACCTTC. Residues: CASSPGTPDLNYGYTF.

V is TRBV27 and J is TRBJ1-1, with D tentatively TRBD1 (6 bases). Trimming took off 5 bases at V and 5 bases at J, with 18 bases between the two ends. The CDR3 length is 15 residues. CDR1 and CDR2 from the germline V gene are MNHEY and SMNVEV (reference sequence). CDR3 loop: CASSRPGGGATEAFF. CDR3 bases: TGTGCCAGCAGTCGTCCCGGAGGGGGGGCGACTGAAGCTTTCTTT.

The rearrangement joins TRBV5-1 to TRBJ2-1; no firm D call. Germline assignment: CDR1 SGHRS and CDR2 YFSETQ. With 2 bases removed from V and 8 bases from J, the gap between germline ends came to 14 bases. There are 14 residues in the CDR3. The CDR3 reads CASSFTPPQDEQFF. For the CDR3, the DNA is TGCGCCAGCAGCTTCACCCCGCCTCAGGATGAGCAGTTCTTC.

V and J are TRBV29-1 and TRBJ2-1, with 10 positions matching TRBD1. The CDR3 is 15 residues long. The germline CDR1 and CDR2 sequences are SQVTM and ANQGSEA. The junction had 6 bases not matched to a gene; V was cut back by 2 bases and J by 5 bases. The CDR3 region has the DNA TGCAGCGTTGAACAGTGGGACAGGGGCAACAATGAGCAGTTCTTC. It is translated as CSVEQWDRGNNEQFF.

The chain has TRBV11-2 and TRBJ2-7; the match to TRBD1 covers 8 bases. Germline V gives CDR1 SGHAT, CDR2 FQNNGV. This CDR3 comprises 16 residues. After removal of 1 base from V and 1 base from J, the junction contained 6 bases not matched to a gene. CDR3 amino acids: CASSLVYGQGSYEQYF. CDR3 DNA: TGTGCCAGCAGCTTAGTTTACGGACAGGGTTCCTACGAGCAGTACTTC. Full variable domain (outside the CDR3, taken from reference TRBV11-2 and TRBJ2-7): EAGVAQSPRYKIIEKRQSVAFWCNPISGHATLYWYQQILGQGPKLLIQFQNNGVVDDSQLPKDRFSAERLKGVDSTLKIQPAKLEDSAVYLCASSLVYGQGSYEQYFGPGTRLTVT.

V is TRBV30 and J is TRBJ2-7; D is undetermined. The length of the CDR3 is 14 residues. Germline-derived CDR1 and CDR2 are GTSNPN and SVGIG (reference sequence). V shed 1 base and J shed 4 bases, with 14 bases lying between them. The CDR3 reads CAWSAPGLSYEQYF. The CDR3 DNA sequence: TGTGCCTGGAGTGCTCCCGGGTTGTCGTACGAGCAGTACTTC.

The gene calls are TRBV10-1 and TRBJ1-1; D might be TRBD1 (6 bases). V lost 0 bases, J lost 5 bases, and 10 bases lay in between. The length of the CDR3 is 14 residues. Germline V gives CDR1 WNHNN, CDR2 SYGVQD (reference sequence). The DNA of the CDR3 is TGCGCCAGCAGTGAGTCGAGGGGGGGAACTGAAGCTTTCTTT. Translated, it gives CASSESRGGTEAFF.

This clone was detected a few times. The genes are TRBV9 and TRBJ2-3, with 13 positions matching TRBD2. The junction had 13 bases not matched to a gene; V was cut back by 4 bases and J by 2 bases. Germline V gene data show CDR1 as SGDLS and CDR2 as YYNGEE. The CDR3 extends over 19 amino acids. The CDR3: CASSPGLAGANTLTDTQYF. CDR3 in DNA: TGTGCCAGCAGCCCCGGACTAGCGGGAGCGAATACCCTCACAGATACGCAGTATTTT.

The chain combines TRBV5-1 with TRBJ2-5; maybe TRBD2 (5 bases). CDR3 length: 14 residues. Deletions cut 4 bases from V and 4 bases from J, with 14 bases between. Germline assignment: CDR1 SGHRS and CDR2 YFSETQ. DNA of the CDR3: TGCGCCAGCAGCGGGAGTAACGGTCGAGAGACCCAGTACTTC. Protein: CASSGSNGRETQYF.

The chain links TRBV7-8 to TRBJ2-1; TRBD1 matches 10 bases. In germline, CDR1 is SGHVS, CDR2 FQNEAQ. This CDR3 contains 15 residues. J gave up 3 bases and V 4 bases, and 3 bases lay outside the gene matches. Written as DNA, the CDR3 is TGTGCCAGCAGCTCGACAGGGGGCGGCTACAATGAGCAGTTCTTC. It translates to CASSSTGGGYNEQFF.

CDR3 DNA sequence: TGCGCCAGCAGCTTGGGGGACAGGGTTTTGGGGAAACTGTTTTTT. This translates into CASSLGDRVLGKLFF. The chain combines TRBV5-1 with TRBJ1-4, with 9 bases identical to TRBD1. Germline trimming cut 0 bases from V and 11 bases from J; bases unmatched to any gene: 8. CDR1 and CDR2 from the germline V gene are SGHRS and YFSETQ. This CDR3 comprises 15 residues.

This clone has just a few counts. The rearrangement joins TRBV6-6 to TRBJ2-7; 7 bases are a match to TRBD2. Germline assignment: CDR1 MNHNY and CDR2 SVGAGI (reference sequence). V lost 10 bases, J lost 2 bases, and 2 bases stayed unmatched. This CDR3 is built from 11 residues. CDR3 nucleotide sequence: TGTGCCACTAGCGGTACCTACGAGCAGTACTTC. Its protein product is CATSGTYEQYF.

The J gene is TRBJ1-2, the V gene TRBV12-5; D ambiguous. Germline V gene sequence: CDR1 LGHNT, CDR2 FRNRAP. The CDR3 covers 12 residues. Trimming stripped 8 bases from V and 8 bases from J, with 15 bases between. The DNA of the CDR3 is TGTGCTAGTCGCCTACAGAATTCCGGCTACACCTTC. Translation gives CASRLQNSGYTF.

This clone appeared a single time. The genes are TRBV6-4 and TRBJ2-3; D is perhaps TRBD1 (5 bases). V was pared by 8 bases and J by 2 bases, with 17 bases between. This CDR3 has 15 residues. In germline, CDR1 is MRHNA, CDR2 SNTAGT. The CDR3 loop reads CASSDTGSTTDTQYF. In DNA form, the CDR3 reads TGTGCCAGCTCAGATACAGGCTCGACCACAGATACGCAGTATTTT.

V gene TRBV25-1 combines with J gene TRBJ2-7; 7 positions match TRBD1. V shed 3 bases and J 3 bases; nucleotides not matched to a gene: 5. There are 14 residues in the CDR3. The germline V gene has CDR1 MGHDK and CDR2 SYGVNS. The CDR3 reads CASSETGIYYEQYF. The CDR3 DNA reads TGTGCCAGCAGTGAGACAGGGATTTACTACGAGCAGTACTTC.

The genes are TRBV18 and TRBJ2-7, with 7 bases aligning to TRBD1. V gave up 3 bases and J gave up 3 bases; unmatched junction bases: 2. Looked up from germline, CDR1 is KGHSH and CDR2 is LQKENI. The CDR3 has 13 residues. The CDR3 coding sequence is TGTGCCAGCTCACCCTCAGGGGGCTACGAGCAGTACTTC. Its translation: CASSPSGGYEQYF.

The chain has TRBV9 and TRBJ1-2, with 8 bases aligning to TRBD1. V was clipped by 1 base and J by 1 base; unmatched bases: 6. This CDR3 contains 16 residues. CDR1 SGDLS and CDR2 YYNGEE come from the germline V gene. In DNA, the CDR3 is TGTGCCAGCAGCGTACCCAGACAGGGGAGTAACTATGGCTACACCTTC. This sequence encodes CASSVPRQGSNYGYTF.

J is TRBJ2-1 and V is TRBV5-1; 10 positions agree with TRBD1. This CDR3 has 15 amino acids. The ends lost 4 bases at V and 4 bases at J; junction bases unmatched: 5. The V gene's germline CDR1 is SGHRS and CDR2 YFSETQ. The CDR3 protein is CASSAGTGAYNEQFF. The CDR3 DNA is TGCGCCAGCAGCGCCGGGACAGGGGCTTACAATGAGCAGTTCTTC.

The chain links TRBV28 to TRBJ1-2, with D possibly being TRBD1 (6 bases). CDR3 length equals 14 residues. V was trimmed by 3 bases and J by 8 bases, leaving 16 bases between them. The germline V gene encodes CDR1 MDHEN and CDR2 SYDVKM. CDR3 DNA: TGTGCCAGCAGTTTTGCGGGGGGCGAGCGGGGCTACACCTTC. It codes for CASSFAGGERGYTF.

The genes are TRBV4-1 and TRBJ1-1, with a possible D match to TRBD1 (6 bases). Germline V gene sequence: CDR1 MGHRA, CDR2 YSYEKL. The ends were cut back, 4 bases at V and 3 bases at J, with 21 bases in the middle. This CDR3 is 17 amino acids long. The CDR3 nucleotides read TGCGCCAGCAGCCCGGCTGGGGGCCAGGCTGTGGACACTGAAGCTTTCTTT. It is translated as CASSPAGGQAVDTEAFF.

The chain carries TRBV29-1 and TRBJ1-2; maybe TRBD1 (5 bases). Germline CDR1 reads SQVTM; CDR2 reads ANQGSEA. CDR3 length equals 12 residues. Deletions cut 3 bases from V and 8 bases from J, with 13 bases between. CDR3 sequence (DNA): TGCAGCGTTGAGCAGGGATTGAACGGCTACACCTTC. As protein: CSVEQGLNGYTF. Drawing the rest from reference TRBV29-1 and TRBJ1-2, the complete variable domain is SAVISQKPSRDICQRGTSLTIQCQVDSQVTMMFWYRQQPGQSLTLIATANQGSEATYESGFVIDKFPISRPNLTFSTLTVSNMSPEDSSIYLCSVEQGLNGYTFGSGTRLTVV.

J is TRBJ2-1 and V is TRBV9, with 7 bases matching TRBD2. CDR1 is SGDLS and CDR2 is YYNGEE in the germline V gene. The CDR3 totals 15 residues. Trimming removed 0 bases from V and 7 bases from J; junction bases left unmatched: 7. The CDR3 region is CASSVEIGGGNEQFF. The CDR3 DNA reads TGTGCCAGCAGCGTAGAGATCGGGGGAGGGAATGAGCAGTTCTTC.